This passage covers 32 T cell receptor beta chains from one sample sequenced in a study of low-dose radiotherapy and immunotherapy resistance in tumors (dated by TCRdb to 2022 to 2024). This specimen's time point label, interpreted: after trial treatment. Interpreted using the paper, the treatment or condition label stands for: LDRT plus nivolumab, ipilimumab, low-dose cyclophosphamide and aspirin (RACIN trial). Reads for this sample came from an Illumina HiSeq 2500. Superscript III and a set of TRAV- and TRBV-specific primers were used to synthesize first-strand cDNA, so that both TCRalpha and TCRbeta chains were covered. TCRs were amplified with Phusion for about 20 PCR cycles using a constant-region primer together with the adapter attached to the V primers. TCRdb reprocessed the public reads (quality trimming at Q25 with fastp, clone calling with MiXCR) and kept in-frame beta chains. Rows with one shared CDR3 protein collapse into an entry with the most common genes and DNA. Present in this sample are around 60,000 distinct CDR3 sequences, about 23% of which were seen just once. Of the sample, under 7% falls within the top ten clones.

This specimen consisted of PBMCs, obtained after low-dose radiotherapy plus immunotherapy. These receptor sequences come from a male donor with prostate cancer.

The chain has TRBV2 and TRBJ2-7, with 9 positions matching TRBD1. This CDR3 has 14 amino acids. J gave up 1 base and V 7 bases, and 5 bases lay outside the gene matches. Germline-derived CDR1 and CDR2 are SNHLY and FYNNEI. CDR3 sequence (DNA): TGTGCCAGCATGAAAGACAGGGGGTCCTACGAGCAGTACTTC. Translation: CASMKDRGSYEQYF.

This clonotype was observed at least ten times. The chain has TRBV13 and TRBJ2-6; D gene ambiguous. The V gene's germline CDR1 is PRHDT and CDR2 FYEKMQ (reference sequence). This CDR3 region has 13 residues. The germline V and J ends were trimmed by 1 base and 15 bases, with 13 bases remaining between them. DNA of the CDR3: TGTGCCAGCAGCTTAGCGCCGGCGGCTAGCCTGACTTTC. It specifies CASSLAPAASLTF.

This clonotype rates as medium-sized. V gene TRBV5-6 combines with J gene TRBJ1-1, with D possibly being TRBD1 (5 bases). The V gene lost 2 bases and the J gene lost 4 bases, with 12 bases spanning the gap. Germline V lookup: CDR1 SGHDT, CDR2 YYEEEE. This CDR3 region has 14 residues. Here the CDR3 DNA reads TGTGCCAGCAGCTTCCGGGGGACGGGCACTGAAGCTTTCTTT. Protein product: CASSFRGTGTEAFF. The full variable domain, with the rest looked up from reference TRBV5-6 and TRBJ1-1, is DAGVTQSPTHLIKTRGQQVTLRCSPKSGHDTVSWYQQALGQGPQFIFQYYEEEERQRGNFPDRFSGHQFPNYSSELNVNALLLGDSALYLCASSFRGTGTEAFFGQGTRLTVV.

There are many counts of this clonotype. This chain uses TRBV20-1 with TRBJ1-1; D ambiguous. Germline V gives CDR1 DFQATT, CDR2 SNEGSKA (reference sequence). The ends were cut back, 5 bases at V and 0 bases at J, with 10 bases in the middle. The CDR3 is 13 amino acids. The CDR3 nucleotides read TGCAGTGCTTTTGGACTGGTGAACACTGAAGCTTTCTTT. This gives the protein CSAFGLVNTEAFF.

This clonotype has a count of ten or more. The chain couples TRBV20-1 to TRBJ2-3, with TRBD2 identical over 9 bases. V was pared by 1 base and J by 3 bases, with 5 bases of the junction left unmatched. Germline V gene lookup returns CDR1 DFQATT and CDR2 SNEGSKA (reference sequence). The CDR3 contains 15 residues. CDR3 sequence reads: CSARGREGKTDTQYF. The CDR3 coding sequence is TGCAGTGCTAGAGGGCGGGAGGGTAAAACAGATACGCAGTATTTT.

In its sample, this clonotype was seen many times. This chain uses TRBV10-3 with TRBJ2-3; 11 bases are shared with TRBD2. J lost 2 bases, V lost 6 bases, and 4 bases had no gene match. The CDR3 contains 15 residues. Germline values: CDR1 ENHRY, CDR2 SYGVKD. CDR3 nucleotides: TGTGCCATCAGGAAGACTAGCGGGAACACAGATACGCAGTATTTT. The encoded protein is CAIRKTSGNTDTQYF.

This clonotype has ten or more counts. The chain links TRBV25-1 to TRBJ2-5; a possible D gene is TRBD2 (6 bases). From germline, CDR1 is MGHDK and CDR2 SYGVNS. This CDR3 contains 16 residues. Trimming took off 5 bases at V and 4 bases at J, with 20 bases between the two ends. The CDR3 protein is CASSTLGGSVGETQYF. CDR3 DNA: TGTGCCAGCAGTACTCTGGGGGGTAGTGTTGGAGAGACCCAGTACTTC.

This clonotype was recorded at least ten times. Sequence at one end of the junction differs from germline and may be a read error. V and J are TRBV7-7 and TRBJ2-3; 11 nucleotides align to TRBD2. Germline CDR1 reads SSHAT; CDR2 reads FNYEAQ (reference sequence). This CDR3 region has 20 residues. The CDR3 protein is CASSSKKPGLADPYRDTQYF. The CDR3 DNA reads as TGTGCTAGCAGTTCGAAAAAACCGGGACTAGCGGATCCTTATAGGGATACGCAGTATTTT.

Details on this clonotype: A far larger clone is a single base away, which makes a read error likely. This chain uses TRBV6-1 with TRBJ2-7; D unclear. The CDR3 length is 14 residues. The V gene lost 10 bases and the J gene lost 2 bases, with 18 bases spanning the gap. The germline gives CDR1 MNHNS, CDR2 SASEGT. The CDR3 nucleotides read TGTGCCATCACCCAGACCCCATCTACCTACGAGCAGTACTTC. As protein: CAITQTPSTYEQYF.

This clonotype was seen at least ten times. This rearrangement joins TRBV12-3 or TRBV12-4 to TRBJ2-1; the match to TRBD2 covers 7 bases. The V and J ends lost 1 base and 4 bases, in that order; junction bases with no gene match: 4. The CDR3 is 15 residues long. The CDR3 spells CASSLGSGTYNEQFF. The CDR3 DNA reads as TGTGCCAGCAGTTTAGGGAGCGGGACTTACAATGAGCAGTTCTTC.

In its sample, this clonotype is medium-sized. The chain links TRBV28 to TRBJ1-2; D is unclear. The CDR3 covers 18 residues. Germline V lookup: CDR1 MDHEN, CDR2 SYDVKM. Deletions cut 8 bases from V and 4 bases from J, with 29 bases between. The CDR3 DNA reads TGTGCCAGCGCACCGACACAGAGAACAAGAGGATCGATCTATGGCTACACCTTC. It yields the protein CASAPTQRTRGSIYGYTF.

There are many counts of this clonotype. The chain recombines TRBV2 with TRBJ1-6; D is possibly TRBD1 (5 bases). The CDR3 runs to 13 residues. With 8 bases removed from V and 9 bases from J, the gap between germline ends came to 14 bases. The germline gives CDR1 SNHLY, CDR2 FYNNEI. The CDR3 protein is CASGQGEISPLHF. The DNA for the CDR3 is TGTGCCAGCGGGCAGGGTGAGATTTCACCCCTCCACTTT. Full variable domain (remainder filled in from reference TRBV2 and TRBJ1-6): EPEVTQTPSHQVTQMGQEVILRCVPISNHLYFYWYRQILGQKVEFLVSFYNNEISEKSEIFDDQFSVERPDGSNFTLKIRSTKLEDSAMYFCASGQGEISPLHFGNGTRLTVT.

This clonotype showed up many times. The CDR3 loop reads CASSPLSSGEVTYEQYF. In DNA form, the CDR3 reads TGCGCCAGCAGCCCTCTCTCTTCGGGGGAGGTAACCTACGAGCAGTACTTC. V usage is TRBV5-1 and J usage is TRBJ2-7; tentative D call: TRBD2 (6 bases). The V end lost 4 bases, the J end lost 2 bases, and 22 bases lay between the germline ends. The CDR3 totals 17 residues. Germline V gives CDR1 SGHRS, CDR2 YFSETQ.

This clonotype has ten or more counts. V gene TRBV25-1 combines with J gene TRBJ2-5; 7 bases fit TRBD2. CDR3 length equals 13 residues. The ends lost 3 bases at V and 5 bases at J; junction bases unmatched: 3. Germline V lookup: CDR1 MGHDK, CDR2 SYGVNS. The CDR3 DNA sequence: TGTGCCAGCAGTGATGCCGGGAGGGAGACCCAGTACTTC. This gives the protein CASSDAGRETQYF. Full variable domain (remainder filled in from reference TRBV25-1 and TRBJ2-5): EADIYQTPRYLVIGTGKKITLECSQTMGHDKMYWYQQDPGMELHLIHYSYGVNSTEKGDLSSESTVSRIRTEHFPLTLESARPSHTSQYLCASSDAGRETQYFGPGTRLLVL.

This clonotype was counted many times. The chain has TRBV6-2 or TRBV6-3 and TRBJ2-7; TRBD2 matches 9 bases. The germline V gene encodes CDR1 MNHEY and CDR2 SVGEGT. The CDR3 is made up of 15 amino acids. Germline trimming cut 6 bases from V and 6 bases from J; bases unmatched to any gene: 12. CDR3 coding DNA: TGTGCCAGCAGCCTACCGGGACTAGCTCGTCGCGAGCAGTACTTC. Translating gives CASSLPGLARREQYF.

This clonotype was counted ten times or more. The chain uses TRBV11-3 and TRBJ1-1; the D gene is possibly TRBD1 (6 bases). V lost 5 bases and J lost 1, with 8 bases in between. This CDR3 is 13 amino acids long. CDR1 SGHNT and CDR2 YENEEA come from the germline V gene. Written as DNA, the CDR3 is TGTGCCAGCAGCCCGGGACAGAACACTGAAGCTTTCTTT. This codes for CASSPGQNTEAFF.

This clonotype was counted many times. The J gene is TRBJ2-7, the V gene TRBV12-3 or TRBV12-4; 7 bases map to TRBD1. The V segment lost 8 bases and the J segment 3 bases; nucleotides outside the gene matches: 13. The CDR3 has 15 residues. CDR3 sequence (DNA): TGTGCCAGCGCTCGGACAGGCCATGTCGGCTACGAGCAGTACTTC. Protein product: CASARTGHVGYEQYF.

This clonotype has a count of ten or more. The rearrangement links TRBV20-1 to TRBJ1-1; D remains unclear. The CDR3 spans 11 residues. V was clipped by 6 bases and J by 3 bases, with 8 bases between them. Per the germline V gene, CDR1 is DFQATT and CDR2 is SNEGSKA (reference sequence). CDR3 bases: TGCAGTGCGTCGTTACACACTGAAGCTTTCTTT. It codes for CSASLHTEAFF.

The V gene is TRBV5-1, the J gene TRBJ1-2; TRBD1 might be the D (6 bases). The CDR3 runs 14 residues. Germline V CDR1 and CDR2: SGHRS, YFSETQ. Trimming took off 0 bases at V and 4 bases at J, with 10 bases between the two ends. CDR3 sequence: CASSLGGGLYGYTF. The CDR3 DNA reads TGCGCCAGCAGCTTGGGTGGGGGCCTCTATGGCTACACCTTC. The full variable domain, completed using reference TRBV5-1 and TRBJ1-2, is KAGVTQTPRYLIKTRGQQVTLSCSPISGHRSVSWYQQTPGQGLQFLFEYFSETQRNKGNFPGRFSGRQFSNSRSEMNVSTLELGDSALYLCASSLGGGLYGYTFGSGTRLTVV.

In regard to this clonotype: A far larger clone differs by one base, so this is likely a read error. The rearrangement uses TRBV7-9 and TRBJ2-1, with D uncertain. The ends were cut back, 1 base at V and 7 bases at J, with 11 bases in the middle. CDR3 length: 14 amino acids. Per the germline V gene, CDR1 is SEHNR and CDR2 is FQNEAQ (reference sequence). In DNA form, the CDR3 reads TGTGCCAGCAGCTTAGTCCAGCTTGGGAATGAGCAGTTCTTC. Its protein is CASSLVQLGNEQFF.

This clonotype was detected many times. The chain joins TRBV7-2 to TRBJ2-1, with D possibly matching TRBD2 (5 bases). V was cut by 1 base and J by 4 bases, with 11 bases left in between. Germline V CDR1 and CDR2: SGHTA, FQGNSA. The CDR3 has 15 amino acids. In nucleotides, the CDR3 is TGTGCCAGCAGCTTAGGCGCCCGGGGATACAATGAGCAGTTCTTC. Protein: CASSLGARGYNEQFF.

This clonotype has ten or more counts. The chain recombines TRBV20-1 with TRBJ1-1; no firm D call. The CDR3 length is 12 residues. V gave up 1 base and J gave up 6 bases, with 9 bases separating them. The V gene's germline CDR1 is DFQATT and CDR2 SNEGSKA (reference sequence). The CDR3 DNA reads TGCAGTGCTAGAGTCGAGGTCGCTGAAGCTTTCTTT. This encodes CSARVEVAEAFF.

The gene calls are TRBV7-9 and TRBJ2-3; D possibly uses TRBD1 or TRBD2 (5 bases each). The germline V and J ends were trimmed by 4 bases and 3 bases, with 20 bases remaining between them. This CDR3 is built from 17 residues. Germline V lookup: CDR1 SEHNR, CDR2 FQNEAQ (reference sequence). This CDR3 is CASSSRAGTKKTDTQYF. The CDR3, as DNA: TGTGCCAGCAGCTCGCGAGCCGGGACCAAAAAAACAGATACGCAGTATTTT.

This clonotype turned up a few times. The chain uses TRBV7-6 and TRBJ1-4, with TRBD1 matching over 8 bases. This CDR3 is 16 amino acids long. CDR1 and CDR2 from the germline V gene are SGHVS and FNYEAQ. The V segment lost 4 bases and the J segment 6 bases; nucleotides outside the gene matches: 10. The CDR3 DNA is TGTGCCAGCAGCTCTACACCCGGGACAGGATATGAAAAACTGTTTTTT. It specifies CASSSTPGTGYEKLFF.

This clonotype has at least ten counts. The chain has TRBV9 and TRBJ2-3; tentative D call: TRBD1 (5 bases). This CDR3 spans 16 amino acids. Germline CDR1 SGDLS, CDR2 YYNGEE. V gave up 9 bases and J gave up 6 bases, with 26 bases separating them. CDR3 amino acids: CATSGAYNSPLDTQYF. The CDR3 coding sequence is TGTGCCACCAGTGGGGCTTATAATAGTCCTTTGGATACGCAGTATTTT.

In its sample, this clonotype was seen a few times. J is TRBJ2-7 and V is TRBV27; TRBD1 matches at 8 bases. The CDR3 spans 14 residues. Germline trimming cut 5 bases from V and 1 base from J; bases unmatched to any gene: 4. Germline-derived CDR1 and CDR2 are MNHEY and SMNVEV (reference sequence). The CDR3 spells CASSTGQVSYEQYF. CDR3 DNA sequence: TGTGCCAGCAGTACGGGACAGGTTTCCTACGAGCAGTACTTC.

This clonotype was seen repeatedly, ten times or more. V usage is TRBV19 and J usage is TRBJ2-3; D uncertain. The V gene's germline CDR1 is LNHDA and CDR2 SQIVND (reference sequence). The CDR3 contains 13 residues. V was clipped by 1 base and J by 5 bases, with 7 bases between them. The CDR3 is CASSIVTGDTQYF. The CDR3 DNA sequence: TGTGCCAGTAGTATAGTTACCGGAGATACGCAGTATTTT. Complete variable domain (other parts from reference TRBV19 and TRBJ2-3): DGGITQSPKYLFRKEGQNVTLSCEQNLNHDAMYWYRQDPGQGLRLIYYSQIVNDFQKGDIAEGYSVSREKKESFPLTVTSAQKNPTAFYLCASSIVTGDTQYFGPGTRLTVL.

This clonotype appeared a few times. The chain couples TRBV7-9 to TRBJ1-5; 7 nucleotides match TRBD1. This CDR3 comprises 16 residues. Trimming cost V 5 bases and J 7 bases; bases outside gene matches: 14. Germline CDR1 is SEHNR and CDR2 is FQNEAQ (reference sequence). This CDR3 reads CASSHTDRVSMQPQHF. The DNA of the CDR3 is TGTGCCAGCAGCCATACTGACAGGGTCTCGATGCAGCCCCAGCATTTT. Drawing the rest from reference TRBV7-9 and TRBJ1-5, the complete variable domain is DTGVSQNPRHKITKRGQNVTFRCDPISEHNRLYWYRQTLGQGPEFLTYFQNEAQLEKSRLLSDRFSAERPKGSFSTLEIQRTEQGDSAMYLCASSHTDRVSMQPQHFGDGTRLSIL.

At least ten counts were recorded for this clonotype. In DNA form, the CDR3 reads TGTGCCAGTAGCCCCCATATAGGCACTGAAGCTTTCTTT. Translated, it gives CASSPHIGTEAFF. V usage is TRBV19 and J usage is TRBJ1-1, with no clear D. Germline V gives CDR1 LNHDA, CDR2 SQIVND (reference sequence). V dropped 6 bases and J dropped 4 bases, with 12 bases sitting between them. This CDR3 spans 13 amino acids.

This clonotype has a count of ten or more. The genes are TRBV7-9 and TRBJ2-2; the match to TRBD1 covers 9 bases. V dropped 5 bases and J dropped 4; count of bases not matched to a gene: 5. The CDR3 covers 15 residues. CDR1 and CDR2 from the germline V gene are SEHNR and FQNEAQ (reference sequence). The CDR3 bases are TGTGCCAGCAGCGAACCGACAGGGGGCACCGGGGAGCTGTTTTTT. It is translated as CASSEPTGGTGELFF.

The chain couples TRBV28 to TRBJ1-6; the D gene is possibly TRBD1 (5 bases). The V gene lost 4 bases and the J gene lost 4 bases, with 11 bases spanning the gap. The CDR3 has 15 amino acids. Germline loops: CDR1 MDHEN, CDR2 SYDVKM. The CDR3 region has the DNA TGTGCCAGCAGTTATTGGTACAGGTATAATTCACCCCTCCACTTT. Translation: CASSYWYRYNSPLHF. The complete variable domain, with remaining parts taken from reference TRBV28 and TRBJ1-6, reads DVKVTQSSRYLVKRTGEKVFLECVQDMDHENMFWYRQDPGLGLRLIYFSYDVKMKEKGDIPEGYSVSREKKERFSLILESASTNQTSMYLCASSYWYRYNSPLHFGNGTRLTVT.

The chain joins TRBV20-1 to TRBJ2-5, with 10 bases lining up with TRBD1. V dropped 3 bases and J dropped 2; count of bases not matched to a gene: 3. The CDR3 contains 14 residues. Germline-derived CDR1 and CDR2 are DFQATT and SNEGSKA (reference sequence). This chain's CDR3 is CSARGTGAQETQYF. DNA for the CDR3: TGCAGTGCTAGGGGGACAGGGGCACAAGAGACCCAGTACTTC.